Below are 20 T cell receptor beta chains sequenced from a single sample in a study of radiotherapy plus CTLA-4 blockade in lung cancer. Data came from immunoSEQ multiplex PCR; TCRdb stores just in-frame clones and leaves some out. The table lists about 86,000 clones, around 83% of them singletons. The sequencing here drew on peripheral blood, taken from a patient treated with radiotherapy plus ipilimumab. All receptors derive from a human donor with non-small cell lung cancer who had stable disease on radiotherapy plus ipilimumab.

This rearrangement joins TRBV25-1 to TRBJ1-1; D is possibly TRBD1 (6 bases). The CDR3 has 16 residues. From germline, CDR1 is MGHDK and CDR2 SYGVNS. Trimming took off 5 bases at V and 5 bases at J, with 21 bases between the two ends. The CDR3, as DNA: TGTGCCAGCAGTCCCTTAGCGGGGGCACGGGGTACTGAAGCTTTCTTT. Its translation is CASSPLAGARGTEAFF.

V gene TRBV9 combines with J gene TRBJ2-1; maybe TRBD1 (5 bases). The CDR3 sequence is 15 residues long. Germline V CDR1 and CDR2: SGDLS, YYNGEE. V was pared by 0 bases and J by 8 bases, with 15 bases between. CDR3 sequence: CASSVEGKGFYEQFF. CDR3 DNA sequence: TGTGCCAGCAGCGTAGAGGGGAAAGGGTTCTATGAGCAGTTCTTC.

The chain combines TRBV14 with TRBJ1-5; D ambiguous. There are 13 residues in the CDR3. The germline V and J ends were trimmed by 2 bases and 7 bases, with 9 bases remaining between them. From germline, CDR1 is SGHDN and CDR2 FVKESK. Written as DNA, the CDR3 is TGTGCCAGCAGCCAATTACACGGACAGCCCCAGCATTTT. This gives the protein CASSQLHGQPQHF.

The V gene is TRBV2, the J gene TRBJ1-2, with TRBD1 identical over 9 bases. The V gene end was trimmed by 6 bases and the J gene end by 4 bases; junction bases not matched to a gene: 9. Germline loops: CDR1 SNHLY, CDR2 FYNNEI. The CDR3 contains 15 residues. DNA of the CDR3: TGTGCCAGCAGGGTACAGGGGGCATCGGGCTATGGCTACACCTTC. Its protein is CASRVQGASGYGYTF.

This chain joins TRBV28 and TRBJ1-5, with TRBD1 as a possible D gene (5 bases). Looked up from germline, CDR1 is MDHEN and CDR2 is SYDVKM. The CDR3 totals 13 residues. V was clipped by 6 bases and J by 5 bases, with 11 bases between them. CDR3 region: CASRGRGYQPQHF. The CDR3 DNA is TGTGCCAGCAGGGGGCGGGGGTATCAGCCCCAGCATTTT.

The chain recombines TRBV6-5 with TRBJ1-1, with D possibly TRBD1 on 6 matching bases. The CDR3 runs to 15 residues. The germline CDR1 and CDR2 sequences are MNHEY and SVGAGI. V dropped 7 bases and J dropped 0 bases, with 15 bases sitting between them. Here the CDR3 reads CASTRGQVMNTEAFF. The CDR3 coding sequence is TGTGCCAGCACCCGGGGGCAGGTCATGAACACTGAAGCTTTCTTT.

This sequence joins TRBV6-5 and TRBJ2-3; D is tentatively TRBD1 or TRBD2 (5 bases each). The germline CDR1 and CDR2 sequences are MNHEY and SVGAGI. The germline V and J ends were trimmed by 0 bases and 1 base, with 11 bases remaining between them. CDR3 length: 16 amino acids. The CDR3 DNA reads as TGTGCCAGCAGTTACTCGGGGGTTGGCGGCACAGATACGCAGTATTTT. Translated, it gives CASSYSGVGGTDTQYF.

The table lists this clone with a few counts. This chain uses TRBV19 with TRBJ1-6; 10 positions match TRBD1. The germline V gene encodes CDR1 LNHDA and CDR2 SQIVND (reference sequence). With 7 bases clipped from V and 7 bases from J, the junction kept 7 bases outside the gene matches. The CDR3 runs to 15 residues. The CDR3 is CASTGTGARNSPLHF. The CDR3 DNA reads TGTGCCAGTACGGGGACAGGGGCAAGGAATTCACCCCTCCACTTT.

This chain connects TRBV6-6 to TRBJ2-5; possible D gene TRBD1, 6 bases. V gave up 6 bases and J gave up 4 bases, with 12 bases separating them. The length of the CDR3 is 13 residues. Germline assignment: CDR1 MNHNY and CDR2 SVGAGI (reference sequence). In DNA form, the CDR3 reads TGTGCCAGCAGACCCGGGACACTAGAGACCCAGTACTTC. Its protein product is CASRPGTLETQYF.

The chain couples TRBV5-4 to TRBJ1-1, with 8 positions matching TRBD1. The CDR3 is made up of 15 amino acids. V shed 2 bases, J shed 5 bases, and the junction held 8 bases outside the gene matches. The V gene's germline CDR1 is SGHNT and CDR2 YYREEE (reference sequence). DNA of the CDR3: TGTGCCAGCAGCTTACCAGGGGGCGTATTGACTGAAGCTTTCTTT. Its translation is CASSLPGGVLTEAFF.

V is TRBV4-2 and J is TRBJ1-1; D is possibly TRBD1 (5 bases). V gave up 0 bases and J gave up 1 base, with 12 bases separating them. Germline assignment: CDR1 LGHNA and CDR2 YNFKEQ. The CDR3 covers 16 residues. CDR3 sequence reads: CASSQDLGVGNTEAFF. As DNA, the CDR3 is TGTGCCAGCAGCCAAGATTTGGGGGTGGGGAACACTGAAGCTTTCTTT.

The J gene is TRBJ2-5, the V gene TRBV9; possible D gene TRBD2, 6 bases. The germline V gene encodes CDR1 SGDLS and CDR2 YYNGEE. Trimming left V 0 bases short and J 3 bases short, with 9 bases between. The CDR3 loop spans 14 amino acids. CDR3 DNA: TGTGCCAGCAGCGTAGGGGGGGTGAAAGAGACCCAGTACTTC. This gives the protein CASSVGGVKETQYF.

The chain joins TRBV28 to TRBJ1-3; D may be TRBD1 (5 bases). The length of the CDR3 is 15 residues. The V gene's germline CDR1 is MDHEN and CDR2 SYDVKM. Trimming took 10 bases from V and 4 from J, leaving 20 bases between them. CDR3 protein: CATNSLGGDGNTIYF. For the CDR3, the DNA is TGTGCCACCAACTCCCTGGGGGGTGACGGAAACACCATATATTTT.

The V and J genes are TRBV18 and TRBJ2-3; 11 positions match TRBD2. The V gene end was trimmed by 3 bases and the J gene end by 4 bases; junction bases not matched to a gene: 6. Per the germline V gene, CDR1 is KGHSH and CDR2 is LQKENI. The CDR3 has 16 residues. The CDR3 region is CASSPLAGGRSDTQYF. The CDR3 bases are TGTGCCAGCTCACCCCTAGCGGGGGGCAGGTCAGATACGCAGTATTTT.

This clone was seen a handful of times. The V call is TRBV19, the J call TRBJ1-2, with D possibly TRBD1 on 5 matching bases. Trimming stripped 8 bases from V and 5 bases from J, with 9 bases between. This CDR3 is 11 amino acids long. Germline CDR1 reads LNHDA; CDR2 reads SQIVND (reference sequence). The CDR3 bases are TGTGCCAGTTTTAAGGGGTATGGCTACACCTTC. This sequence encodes CASFKGYGYTF.

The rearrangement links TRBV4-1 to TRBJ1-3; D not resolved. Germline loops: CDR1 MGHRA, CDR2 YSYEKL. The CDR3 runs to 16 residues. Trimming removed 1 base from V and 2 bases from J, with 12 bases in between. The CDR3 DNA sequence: TGCGCCAGCAGCCAAGCGGGAGGAGGGCCTGGAAACACCATATATTTT. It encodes CASSQAGGGPGNTIYF.

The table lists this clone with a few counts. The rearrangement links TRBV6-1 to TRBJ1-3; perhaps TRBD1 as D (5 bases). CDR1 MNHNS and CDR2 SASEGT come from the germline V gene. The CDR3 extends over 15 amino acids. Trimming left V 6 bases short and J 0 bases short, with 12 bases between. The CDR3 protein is CASSSRVNSGNTIYF. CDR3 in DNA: TGTGCCAGCAGCTCCAGGGTGAACTCTGGAAACACCATATATTTT.

CDR3 DNA: TGCAGCGCCGCGAACTCCCGGGGATCCGGTAGCAATCAGCCCCAGCATTTT. Translated: CSAANSRGSGSNQPQHF. The V gene is TRBV29-1, the J gene TRBJ1-5; D remains unclear. The V gene lost 7 bases and the J gene lost 0 bases, with 22 bases spanning the gap. Looked up from germline, CDR1 is SQVTM and CDR2 is ANQGSEA. This CDR3 is 17 amino acids long.

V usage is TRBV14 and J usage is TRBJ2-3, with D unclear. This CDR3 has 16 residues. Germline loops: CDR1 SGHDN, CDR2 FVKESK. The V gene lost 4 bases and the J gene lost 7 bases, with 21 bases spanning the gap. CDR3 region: CASSPTQFGLPYTQYF. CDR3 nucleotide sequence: TGTGCCAGCAGCCCAACGCAATTCGGGCTCCCTTATACGCAGTATTTT.

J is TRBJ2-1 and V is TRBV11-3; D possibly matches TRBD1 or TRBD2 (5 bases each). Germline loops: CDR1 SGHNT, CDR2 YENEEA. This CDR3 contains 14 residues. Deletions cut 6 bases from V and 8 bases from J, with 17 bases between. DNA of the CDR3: TGTGCCAGCAGAGACGTCCTCTGGGACGATGAGCAGTTCTTC. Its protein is CASRDVLWDDEQFF.